One TCR beta chain is described in this entry. The method was immunoSEQ multiplex PCR; TCRdb's version includes in-frame clones alone and lacks a portion of them. The sample holds approximately 6,500 clones, 80% seen once. The sample belongs to a study of immune evolution from preneoplasia to lung adenocarcinoma. Patients had resection in Japan or China between about 2013 and 2017. Histologic diagnosis was independently verified by two lung pathologists. Trimming pared 3 bases from V and 5 bases from J, leaving 14 bases between. Germline lookup yields CDR1 SGHAT and CDR2 FQNNGV. This CDR3 has 14 residues.

The genes are TRBV11-2 and TRBJ2-7, with D possibly TRBD1 on 5 matching bases. The sequencing input was FFPE minimally invasive lung adenocarcinoma tissue. The receptor was derived from a person aged 50 to 70 with lung adenocarcinoma. The CDR3 nucleotides read TGTGCCAGCAGCTTGTCCAGGGAACTGCACGAGCAGTACTTC. Amino acids: CASSLSRELHEQYF. The full variable domain, its missing parts supplied by reference TRBV11-2 and TRBJ2-7, is EAGVAQSPRYKIIEKRQSVAFWCNPISGHATLYWYQQILGQGPKLLIQFQNNGVVDDSQLPKDRFSAERLKGVDSTLKIQPAKLEDSAVYLCASSLSRELHEQYFGPGTRLTVT.